This T cell receptor beta chain originates from a study of cytomegalovirus exposure and HLA in healthy donors. PCR amplification relied on 60 Vbeta primers (plus 13 Jbeta primers). The method was immunoSEQ multiplex PCR; TCRdb's version includes in-frame clones alone and lacks a portion of them. The sample includes under 200,000 clones, approximately 80% of them seen just once. The CDR3 length is 14 residues. The germline V gene has CDR1 SQVTM and CDR2 ANQGSEA. J was trimmed by 2 bases and V by 7 bases; bases with no gene match: 6. The clonotype originates from a male donor in good health and CMV-seropositive. This sequence joins TRBV29-1 and TRBJ2-7; TRBD2 matches at 12 bases. Material for sequencing was PBMCs. CDR3 sequence: CSATSGRSPYEQYF. CDR3 bases: TGCAGCGCAACTAGCGGGAGGTCGCCCTACGAGCAGTACTTC.